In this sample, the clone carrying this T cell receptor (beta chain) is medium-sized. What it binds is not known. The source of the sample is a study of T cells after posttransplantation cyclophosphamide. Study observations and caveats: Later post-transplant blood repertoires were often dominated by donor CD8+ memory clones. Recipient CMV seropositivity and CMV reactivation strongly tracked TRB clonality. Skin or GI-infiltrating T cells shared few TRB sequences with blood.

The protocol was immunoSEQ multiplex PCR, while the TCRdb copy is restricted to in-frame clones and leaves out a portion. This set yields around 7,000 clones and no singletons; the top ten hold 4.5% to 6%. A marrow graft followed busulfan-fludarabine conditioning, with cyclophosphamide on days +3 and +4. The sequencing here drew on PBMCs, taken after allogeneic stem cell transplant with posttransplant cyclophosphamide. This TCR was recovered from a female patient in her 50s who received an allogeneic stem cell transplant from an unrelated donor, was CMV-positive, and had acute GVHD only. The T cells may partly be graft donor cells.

Written as DNA, the CDR3 is TGTGCCAGCAGTGGAACGGGGTCGAGCACCATATATTTT. Its translation: CASSGTGSSTIYF. The genes are TRBV6-1 and TRBJ1-3; D not certain. Deletions cut 4 bases from V and 9 bases from J, with 13 bases between. Looked up from germline, CDR1 is MNHNS and CDR2 is SASEGT. The CDR3 runs to 13 residues.